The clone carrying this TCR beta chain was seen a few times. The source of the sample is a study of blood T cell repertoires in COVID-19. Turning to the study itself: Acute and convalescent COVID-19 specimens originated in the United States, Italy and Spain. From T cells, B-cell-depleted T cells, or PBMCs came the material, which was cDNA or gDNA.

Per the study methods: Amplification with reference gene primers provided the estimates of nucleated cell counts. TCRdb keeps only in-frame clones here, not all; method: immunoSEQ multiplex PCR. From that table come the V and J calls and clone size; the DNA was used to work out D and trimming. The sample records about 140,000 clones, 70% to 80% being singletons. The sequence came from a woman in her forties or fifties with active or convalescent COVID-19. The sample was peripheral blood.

DNA for the CDR3: TGTGCCAGCAGCTTAACGGACTATAGCAATCAGCCCCAGCATTTT. Translation: CASSLTDYSNQPQHF. This rearrangement joins TRBV7-2 to TRBJ1-5; D remains ambiguous. CDR3 size: 15 residues. Deletions cut 2 bases from V and 0 bases from J, with 8 bases between. CDR1 is SGHTA and CDR2 is FQGNSA in the germline V gene. The whole variable domain, filled in from reference TRBV7-2 and TRBJ1-5, reads GAGVSQSPSNKVTEKGKDVELRCDPISGHTALYWYRQSLGQGLEFLIYFQGNSAPDKSGLPSDRFSAERTGGSVSTLTIQRTQQEDSAVYLCASSLTDYSNQPQHFGDGTRLSIL.